Listed here is a single T cell receptor (beta chain). This CDR3 is 15 amino acids long. Trimming removed 6 bases from V and 2 bases from J; junction bases left unmatched: 6. Germline-derived CDR1 and CDR2 are SNHLY and FYNNEI. These data originate in a study of shared clonotypes between healthy human individuals. The assay was immunoSEQ multiplex PCR, and TCRdb's table has in-frame clones only and misses some. The table has over 2 million clones, 85% to 95% seen once. This TCR was recovered from a man between 18 and 35 years old in good health. Some clones in this sample may be carry-over from other donors' samples. Sequencing input: naive CD4+ T cells from PBMCs. Documented subset: CD45RA+ positively selected. This rearrangement joins TRBV2 to TRBJ1-4, with TRBD1 matching 7 bases. CDR3 in amino acids: CASSYTGATNEKLFF. CDR3 DNA: TGTGCCAGCAGCTATACAGGGGCGACTAATGAAAAACTGTTTTTT.